The TCR beta chain under discussion was sequenced for a study of beta chain features in type 1 diabetes. What was sequenced were expressed TCRB transcripts, since all of the isolated RNA had been reverse transcribed. Libraries were prepared by immunoSEQ multiplex PCR; TCRdb keeps only in-frame clonotypes and omits some of them. The sample holds about 320,000 clones, around 13% seen once. This CDR3 spans 13 amino acids. Germline CDR1 and CDR2: SGHNT and YENEEA. On average, the one heparinised blood draw given by each donor was approximately 100 mL. By way of CD45RO/CCR7/CD25/CD127/CD95/CD27, the CD4+ regulatory, stem cell-like memory, central memory and naive cells were sorted. Purity (above 98%) was reached by all sorted populations.

This TCR was sampled from a man aged 25 to 40 in good health. The rearrangement links TRBV11-3 to TRBJ2-7, with 9 bases aligning to TRBD1. Sequenced: central memory CD4+ T cells from blood. The CDR3 here is CASSPPGGTGLVV. CDR3 nucleotide sequence: TGTGCCAGCAGCCCACCTGGGGGGACAGGGTTGGTGGTC.